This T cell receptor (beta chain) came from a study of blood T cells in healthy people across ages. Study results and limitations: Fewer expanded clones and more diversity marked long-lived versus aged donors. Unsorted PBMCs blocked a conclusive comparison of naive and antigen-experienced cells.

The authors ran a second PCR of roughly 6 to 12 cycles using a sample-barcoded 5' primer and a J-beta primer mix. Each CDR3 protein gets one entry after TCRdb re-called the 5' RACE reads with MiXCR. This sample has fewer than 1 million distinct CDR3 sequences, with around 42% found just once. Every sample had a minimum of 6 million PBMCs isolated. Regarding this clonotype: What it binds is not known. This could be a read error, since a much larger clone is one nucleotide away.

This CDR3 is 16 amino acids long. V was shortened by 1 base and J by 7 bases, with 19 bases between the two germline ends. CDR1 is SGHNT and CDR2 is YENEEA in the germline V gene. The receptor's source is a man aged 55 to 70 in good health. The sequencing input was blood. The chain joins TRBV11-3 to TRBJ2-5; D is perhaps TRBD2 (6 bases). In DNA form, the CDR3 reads TGTGCCAGCAGCTTAGGTTTGAGAGGCGCGGAGGGGACCCAGTACTTC. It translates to CASSLGLRGAEGTQYF. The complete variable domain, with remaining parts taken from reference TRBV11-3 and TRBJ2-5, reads EAGVVQSPRYKIIEKKQPVAFWCNPISGHNTLYWYLQNLGQGPELLIRYENEEAVDDSQLPKDRFSAERLKGVDSTLKIQPAELGDSAVYLCASSLGLRGAEGTQYFGPGTRLLVL.